One sample yielded the 12 T cell receptor beta chains listed below, sequenced in a study of neurological immune-mediated disorders. One entry per CDR3 protein, called by TCRdb with MiXCR from the 5' RACE reads. The table has some 66,000 distinct CDR3 sequences, approximately 4.2% seen once. Material for sequencing was PBMCs. The receptors come from a man over 45 with multiple sclerosis.

This clonotype was seen ten or more times. CDR3 nucleotide sequence: TGTGCCAGCAGCGAAGTCCAGGGACAAGAGACCCAGTACTTC. It specifies CASSEVQGQETQYF. The V call is TRBV5-5, the J call TRBJ2-5; weak D call: TRBD1 (5 bases). The CDR3 contains 14 residues. The V end was cut by 4 bases, the J end by 2 bases, with 12 bases between. Germline lookup yields CDR1 SGHKS and CDR2 YYEKEE (reference sequence).

This clonotype was observed many times. This chain joins TRBV7-9 and TRBJ2-5, with D possibly being TRBD1 (6 bases). Trimming took 4 bases from V and 7 from J, leaving 16 bases between them. Germline assignment: CDR1 SEHNR and CDR2 FQNEAQ (reference sequence). The CDR3 has 14 amino acids. The CDR3 nucleotides read TGTGCCAGCAGCTCATCGACAGGATGGGGGACCCAGTACTTC. Protein sequence: CASSSSTGWGTQYF.

This clonotype was observed at least ten times. The V and J genes are TRBV5-1 and TRBJ2-1, with TRBD2 identical over 10 bases. Trimming at V came to 0 bases and at J to 9 bases, leaving 6 bases not matched to a gene. There are 15 residues in the CDR3. Germline CDR1 is SGHRS and CDR2 is YFSETQ. CDR3 sequence: CASSLASGGYGEQFF. The CDR3 DNA sequence: TGCGCCAGCAGCTTGGCTAGCGGGGGTTACGGTGAGCAGTTCTTC.

The J gene is TRBJ1-2, the V gene TRBV20-1; no clear D gene. Germline V gene data show CDR1 as DFQATT and CDR2 as SNEGSKA (reference sequence). Trimming removed 5 bases from V and 0 bases from J, with 13 bases in between. The length of the CDR3 is 14 residues. The CDR3 sequence: CSAAVRVANYGYTF. CDR3 sequence (DNA): TGCAGTGCTGCAGTCCGCGTAGCTAACTATGGCTACACCTTC.

This clonotype was observed many times. V gene TRBV10-3 combines with J gene TRBJ2-4; D is perhaps TRBD1 or TRBD2 (5 bases each). Germline V gene sequence: CDR1 ENHRY, CDR2 SYGVKD. V shed 4 bases and J shed 12 bases, with 10 bases lying between them. This CDR3 has 11 amino acids. CDR3 coding DNA: TGTGCCATCAGTGTTGAGGGGCATCAGTACTTC. Encoded protein: CAISVEGHQYF.

This clonotype appeared many times. The J gene is TRBJ1-2, the V gene TRBV18, with D possibly being TRBD1 (5 bases). Per the germline V gene, CDR1 is KGHSH and CDR2 is LQKENI. The V gene lost 3 bases and the J gene lost 0 bases, with 11 bases spanning the gap. The CDR3 extends over 15 amino acids. DNA for the CDR3: TGTGCCAGCTCACCGGGGGACCGAGCTAACTATGGCTACACCTTC. Amino acid sequence: CASSPGDRANYGYTF.

This clonotype was recorded at least ten times. The chain links TRBV5-5 to TRBJ2-5, with D perhaps being TRBD1 or TRBD2 (6 bases each). The CDR3 loop spans 16 amino acids. Trimming stripped 2 bases from V and 5 bases from J, with 19 bases between. Germline loops: CDR1 SGHKS, CDR2 YYEKEE (reference sequence). The CDR3 nucleotides are TGTGCCAGCAGCTTTACACCAGCAGGGGCGGGGGAGACCCAGTACTTC. It translates to CASSFTPAGAGETQYF.

The chain employs TRBV4-1 and TRBJ2-1; tentatively, D is TRBD1 (5 bases). CDR1 and CDR2 (germline): MGHRA, YSYEKL. This CDR3 is built from 16 residues. Trimming removed 1 base from V and 4 bases from J, with 14 bases in between. The DNA of the CDR3 is TGCGCCAGCAGCCAAGGCGCGGCAGGGTCTTACAATGAGCAGTTCTTC. It encodes CASSQGAAGSYNEQFF.

This clonotype has at least ten counts. The CDR3 spells CASSLGAGLYGYTF. The CDR3 bases are TGTGCCAGCAGTTTAGGAGCAGGCCTCTATGGCTACACCTTC. V gene TRBV28 combines with J gene TRBJ1-2; no firm D call. The V and J ends lost 2 bases and 4 bases respectively, with 11 bases between them. This CDR3 is 14 amino acids long. In germline, CDR1 is MDHEN, CDR2 SYDVKM.

This clonotype was picked up many times. The chain uses TRBV6-5 and TRBJ2-1, with 7 positions matching TRBD1. In germline, CDR1 is MNHEY, CDR2 SVGAGI. This CDR3 spans 15 amino acids. V lost 6 bases, J lost 4 bases, and 9 bases stayed unmatched. The CDR3 DNA reads as TGTGCCAGCAGCCTCCGGGACAGAACTTACAATGAGCAGTTCTTC. Residues: CASSLRDRTYNEQFF.

This clonotype was recorded at least ten times. The genes are TRBV4-2 and TRBJ2-2; D not certain. V was shortened by 0 bases and J by 3 bases, with 5 bases between the two germline ends. This CDR3 has 14 amino acids. Germline-derived CDR1 and CDR2 are LGHNA and YNFKEQ. CDR3 loop: CASSQEFYTGELFF. CDR3 DNA sequence: TGTGCCAGCAGCCAAGAGTTCTACACCGGGGAGCTGTTTTTT.

Worth noting for this clonotype: Just one base apart from a much larger clone, this may be a read error. The gene calls are TRBV10-3 and TRBJ1-5, with TRBD1 matching 8 bases. The germline CDR1 and CDR2 sequences are ENHRY and SYGVKD. The CDR3 has 15 residues. Trimming removed 6 bases from V and 5 bases from J; junction bases left unmatched: 9. CDR3 DNA sequence: TGTGCCATCAGATCTGACAGGGGAAAGGATCAGCCCCAGCATTTT. Protein: CAIRSDRGKDQPQHF.